This TCR beta chain was captured in a study of Graves' ophthalmopathy and Graves' hyperthyroidism. General study findings and limits: Ophthalmopathy and stable hyperthyroidism were discriminated by a 13-signature model, with about 90% sensitivity and approximately 77% specificity. Detection in blood was also observed for most expanded thyroid clonotypes above 0.001 frequency.

Comment on this clonotype: Antigen unknown.

Researchers took RNA transcripts and amplified TCR beta CDR3 regions from them. The workflow started with a first-round RT-PCR run with HTBI primers and then moved on to a second-round multiplex PCR. Via MiXCR, TCRdb re-called the multiplex PCR reads, giving one row per CDR3 protein. Among more than 300,000 distinct CDR3 sequences, approximately 15% were seen once, and the ten largest hold approximately 7%. Aged 18 to 65, hyperthyroidism patients had new diagnoses of under 2 months' duration. V lost 2 bases to trimming and J lost 7 bases; unmatched junction nucleotides: 6. CDR1 and CDR2 (germline): MDHEN, SYDVKM. The CDR3 is 15 residues long.

Material for sequencing was peripheral blood. The clonotype originates from a woman in her late teens or twenties with stable Graves' hyperthyroidism. This chain connects TRBV28 to TRBJ1-5, with 9 bases lining up with TRBD1. The CDR3 here is CASSLGTGRDQPQHF. CDR3 nucleotides: TGTGCCAGCAGTTTAGGGACAGGGAGGGACCAGCCCCAGCATTTT.